This T cell receptor beta chain emerged from a study of shared clonotypes between healthy human individuals. Findings and limits, study-wide: Estimated richness was generally greater in naive than memory subsets. All-four-donor shared clonotypes had higher generation probabilities than non-shared clonotypes did.

CD45RA+ naive and CD45RA-negative memory subsets were separated from CD4+ cells. Details on this clone: Its target is not known.

Assay used: immunoSEQ multiplex PCR; TCRdb lists only in-frame clones, some missing. This sample has some 2,500,000 clones, with 92% found just once. V lost 3 bases and J lost 6, with 16 bases in between. The CDR3 totals 14 residues. CDR1 is SGHRS, CDR2 YFSETQ, per germline. The receptor comes from a man aged 18 to 35 in good health. Some clones in this sample may be carry-over from other donors' samples. Sequencing input: naive CD4+ T cells from PBMCs. Subset noted: CD45RA+ positively selected. The chain has TRBV5-1 and TRBJ2-7, with a weak D call TRBD1 (6 bases). CDR3 residues: CASSWTAGNGEQYF. The CDR3 bases are TGCGCCAGCAGCTGGACAGCTGGCAATGGCGAGCAGTACTTC.